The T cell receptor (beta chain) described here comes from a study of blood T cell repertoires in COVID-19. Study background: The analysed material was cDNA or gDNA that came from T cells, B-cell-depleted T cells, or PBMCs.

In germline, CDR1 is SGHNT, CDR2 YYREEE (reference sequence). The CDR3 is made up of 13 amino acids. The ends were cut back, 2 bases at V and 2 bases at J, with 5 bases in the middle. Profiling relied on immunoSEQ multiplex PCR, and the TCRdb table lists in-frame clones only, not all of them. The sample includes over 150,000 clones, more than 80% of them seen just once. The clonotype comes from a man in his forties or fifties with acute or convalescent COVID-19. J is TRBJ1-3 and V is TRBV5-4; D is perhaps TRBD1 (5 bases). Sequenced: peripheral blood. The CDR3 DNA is TGTGCCAGCAGCTTCAGGGCTGGAAACACCATATATTTT. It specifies CASSFRAGNTIYF. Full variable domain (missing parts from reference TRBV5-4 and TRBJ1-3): ETGVTQSPTHLIKTRGQQVTLRCSSQSGHNTVSWYQQALGQGPQFIFQYYREEENGRGNFPPRFSGLQFPNYSSELNVNALELDDSALYLCASSFRAGNTIYFGEGSWLTVV.